A selection of T cell receptor beta chains follows, all from one sample in a study of cytomegalovirus exposure and HLA in healthy donors. The assay was immunoSEQ multiplex PCR, and TCRdb's table has in-frame clones only and misses some. This table has about 150,000 clones, 80% to 90% appearing once. Sequencing was performed on PBMCs. The receptors were gathered from a woman in her 40s in good health and CMV-seropositive. Both conserved end residues are part of each CDR3. The D gene is left open where the match is weak. Clone size is not always given. Where it is, it says once, few, many or a class for expanded clones.

clone_size j_call d_call v_call cdr3_aa cdr3_nt
few TRBJ2-7 . TRBV7-9 CASSFPGVYEQYF TGTGCCAGCAGCTTCCCGGGGGTCTACGAGCAGTACTTC
. TRBJ1-1 TRBD1 TRBV5-1 CASSLEGRGSEAFF TGCGCCAGCAGCTTGGAGGGCAGGGGGAGTGAAGCTTTCTTT
. TRBJ2-3 TRBD1 TRBV4-3 CASSQNRGNTDTQYF TGCGCCAGCAGCCAGAACAGGGGCAACACAGATACGCAGTATTTT
. TRBJ1-2 . TRBV11-2 CASSLEPTPLYGYTF TGTGCCAGCAGCTTAGAACCGACTCCCCTCTATGGCTACACCTTC
. TRBJ2-2 TRBD1 TRBV18 CASSPGQGYGELFF TGTGCCAGCTCACCGGGACAGGGGTACGGGGAGCTGTTTTTT
. TRBJ2-5 TRBD1 TRBV7-9 CASSSTGTDQETQYF TGTGCCAGCAGCTCAACCGGGACAGACCAAGAGACCCAGTACTTC
. TRBJ1-3 . TRBV6-6 CASSWAGLGKGNTIYF TGTGCCAGCAGCTGGGCGGGGCTAGGTAAAGGAAACACCATATATTTT
once TRBJ2-3 . TRBV7-3 CASSLSGVRTDTQYF TGTGCCAGCAGCTTAAGCGGGGTTCGCACAGATACGCAGTATTTT
. TRBJ2-7 . TRBV4-2 CASSQDSDISYEQYF TGTGCCAGCAGCCAAGATTCGGACATCTCCTACGAGCAGTACTTC
. TRBJ2-3 TRBD2 TRBV30 CAWRASGIADTQYF TGTGCCTGGAGAGCTAGCGGGATCGCAGATACGCAGTATTTT
. TRBJ2-7 TRBD2 TRBV5-1 CASSRTGLAGVEQYF TGCGCCAGCAGCAGAACGGGACTAGCGGGAGTCGAGCAGTACTTC
. TRBJ2-1 TRBD2 TRBV30 CAWSVLAGSYNEQFF TGTGCCTGGAGTGTACTAGCGGGATCCTACAATGAGCAGTTCTTC
few TRBJ1-5 . TRBV4-3 CASSQDADSNQPQHF TGCGCCAGCAGCCAAGATGCGGATAGCAATCAGCCCCAGCATTTT
. TRBJ2-5 TRBD1 TRBV30 CAWSVKGGGWETQYF TGTGCCTGGAGTGTTAAAGGGGGCGGGTGGGAGACCCAGTACTTC
. TRBJ2-3 . TRBV7-3 CASSLTGADGGTQYF TGTGCCAGCAGCTTAACGGGGGCGGATGGGGGTACGCAGTATTTT
. TRBJ1-6 . TRBV30 CAWTLGADNSPLHF TGTGCCTGGACTCTTGGGGCGGATAATTCACCCCTCCACTTT
. TRBJ2-7 . TRBV7-2 CASSLDQGSYEQYF TGTGCCAGCAGCTTAGACCAGGGATCCTACGAGCAGTACTTC
. TRBJ2-7 . TRBV9 CASSPGHSYEQYF TGTGCCAGCAGCCCGGGACACTCCTACGAGCAGTACTTC
. TRBJ2-3 TRBD1 TRBV9 CASSARDRAFTDTQYF TGTGCCAGCAGCGCTCGGGACAGGGCTTTTACAGATACGCAGTATTTT
. TRBJ1-4 . TRBV5-6 CASKNSHSTNEKLFF TGTGCCAGCAAGAACAGCCACTCAACTAATGAAAAACTGTTTTTT
few TRBJ1-5 TRBD1 TRBV6-6 CASIGQGTSRNQPQHF TGTGCCAGCATTGGACAGGGCACAAGTCGCAATCAGCCCCAGCATTTT
. TRBJ2-4 TRBD1 TRBV15 CATSSRQGVAKNIQYF TGTGCCACCAGCTCCCGACAGGGTGTAGCCAAAAACATTCAGTACTTC
. TRBJ2-3 TRBD2 TRBV9 CASSVGTSGDEDTQYF TGTGCCAGCAGCGTCGGAACGAGCGGGGACGAGGATACGCAGTATTTT
. TRBJ2-7 . TRBV6-1 CASRRGSYEQYF TGTGCCAGCAGACGGGGGAGCTACGAGCAGTACTTC
. TRBJ2-5 . TRBV9 CASSEEGAWETQYF TGTGCCAGCAGCGAGGAGGGGGCGTGGGAGACCCAGTACTTC
. TRBJ2-3 . TRBV5-1 CASSEFKSTDTQYF TGCGCCAGCAGCGAGTTCAAGAGCACAGATACGCAGTATTTT
. TRBJ1-2 . TRBV7-9 CSSESSYGYTF TGTTCCAGCGAGTCGAGCTATGGCTACACCTTC
. TRBJ1-1 TRBD1 TRBV28 CASSSQGANTEALF TGTGCCAGCAGTAGTCAGGGGGCCAACACTGAAGCTCTCTTT
. TRBJ1-1 TRBD1 TRBV6-1 CASSLDRVVTEAFF TGTGCCAGCAGTCTCGACAGGGTGGTCACTGAAGCTTTCTTT
. TRBJ1-1 . TRBV30 CAWGGGVGEYAEAFF TGTGCCTGGGGGGGAGGGGTGGGGGAGTACGCTGAAGCTTTCTTT